The 24 T cell receptor beta chains below all came from one sample that was sequenced in a study of blood T cells in healthy people across ages. Primed by a sample-barcoded 5' primer and a J-beta primer mix, a second PCR proceeded for about 6 to 11 cycles. TCRdb re-called the 5' RACE reads through MiXCR, storing one row per CDR3 protein. The data hold around 870,000 distinct CDR3 sequences, with under 35% observed a single time. Sequencing used blood. Receptor source: a woman older than 75 in good health.

In the case of this clonotype: This may stem from a read error, because a much larger clone lies one nucleotide away. The chain has TRBV20-1 and TRBJ2-7; TRBD2 agrees at 9 bases. Germline assignment: CDR1 DFQATT and CDR2 SNEGSKA (reference sequence). There are 17 residues in the CDR3. DNA for the CDR3: TGCAGTACTAGACCATATACTCTAGCGGGGAACTCCTACGAGCAGTACTTC. Translated, it gives CSTRPYTLAGNSYEQYF.

On this clonotype itself: With a much larger clone just one base away, this may be a read error. V gene TRBV5-1 combines with J gene TRBJ2-5; 12 bases fit TRBD2. Germline trimming cut 6 bases from V and 5 bases from J; bases unmatched to any gene: 8. The CDR3 sequence is 15 residues long. Looked up from germline, CDR1 is SGHRS and CDR2 is YFSETQ. The DNA for the CDR3 is TGCGCCAGCAACCAGACTAGCGGGGGTCGGGAGACCCAGTACTTC. It encodes CASNQTSGGRETQYF. Full variable domain (rest looked up from reference TRBV5-1 and TRBJ2-5): KAGVTQTPRYLIKTRGQQVTLSCSPISGHRSVSWYQQTPGQGLQFLFEYFSETQRNKGNFPGRFSGRQFSNSRSEMNVSTLELGDSALYLCASNQTSGGRETQYFGPGTRLLVL.

In this sample, this clonotype turned up many times. This sequence joins TRBV4-1 and TRBJ1-1; TRBD1 is a possible D gene (6 bases). With 6 bases removed from V and 2 bases from J, the gap between germline ends came to 16 bases. The CDR3 is 15 residues long. Germline-derived CDR1 and CDR2 are MGHRA and YSYEKL. DNA of the CDR3: TGCGCCAGCAGAATCTACCGGGACACTAACACTGAAGCTTTCTTT. It codes for CASRIYRDTNTEAFF.

This clonotype showed up just once. The final CDR3 position lacks the conserved phenylalanine or tryptophan, pointing to a likely read error. The V gene is TRBV6-1, the J gene TRBJ1-5, with 10 nucleotides matching TRBD1. J gave up 7 bases and V 6 bases, and 6 bases lay outside the gene matches. The CDR3 loop spans 14 amino acids. The germline gives CDR1 MNHNS, CDR2 SASEGT. CDR3 amino acids: CASRDRGPRQPQHV. The CDR3 region has the DNA TGTGCCAGCAGAGACAGGGGGCCGAGACAGCCCCAGCATGTT.

A remark on this clonotype: A much larger clonotype is one base distant, so this may be a read error. This chain uses TRBV5-1 with TRBJ2-5; 10 nucleotides match TRBD2. CDR3 size: 15 residues. J lost 4 bases, V lost 4 bases, and 7 bases had no gene match. Germline V CDR1 and CDR2: SGHRS, YFSETQ. This CDR3 is CASSITSGVRETQYF. CDR3 coding DNA: TGCGCCAGCAGCATCACTAGCGGGGTACGAGAGACCCAGTACTTC.

This clonotype was detected ten times or more. This rearrangement joins TRBV6-6 to TRBJ2-1; a weak D match, TRBD2 (6 bases). The CDR3 length is 14 residues. In germline, CDR1 is MNHNY, CDR2 SVGAGI (reference sequence). The V gene lost 2 bases and the J gene lost 4 bases, with 9 bases spanning the gap. The CDR3 protein is CASSYETRYNEQFF. In nucleotides, the CDR3 is TGTGCCAGCAGTTACGAGACTAGGTACAATGAGCAGTTCTTC.

This chain connects TRBV30 to TRBJ2-7; D remains unclear. Trimming took 3 bases from V and 6 from J, leaving 15 bases between them. CDR1 and CDR2 from the germline V gene are GTSNPN and SVGIG (reference sequence). This CDR3 is 13 amino acids long. CDR3: CAWRKAVSFEQYF. The CDR3 bases are TGTGCCTGGAGGAAGGCAGTTTCTTTCGAGCAGTACTTC.

The chain combines TRBV2 with TRBJ1-1; unclear D gene. The CDR3 has 13 amino acids. The V end was cut by 7 bases, the J end by 1 base, with 10 bases between. Looked up from germline, CDR1 is SNHLY and CDR2 is FYNNEI. Here the CDR3 reads CASKHLENTEAFF. CDR3 DNA: TGTGCCAGCAAACACCTTGAGAACACTGAAGCTTTCTTT. Full variable domain (outside the CDR3, taken from reference TRBV2 and TRBJ1-1): EPEVTQTPSHQVTQMGQEVILRCVPISNHLYFYWYRQILGQKVEFLVSFYNNEISEKSEIFDDQFSVERPDGSNFTLKIRSTKLEDSAMYFCASKHLENTEAFFGQGTRLTVV.

This clonotype was seen at least ten times. The chain uses TRBV6-1 and TRBJ2-7; D might be TRBD1 (6 bases). The germline V gene encodes CDR1 MNHNS and CDR2 SASEGT. The CDR3 has 14 amino acids. Deletions cut 8 bases from V and 5 bases from J, with 19 bases between. The CDR3 coding sequence is TGTGCCAGCTGCTCAGGGGAGTCAAGCCACGAGCAGTACTTC. It encodes CASCSGESSHEQYF.

The sample holds many counts of this clonotype. This may stem from a read error, because a much larger clone lies one nucleotide away. J is TRBJ2-6 and V is TRBV12-3 or TRBV12-4, with a weak D call TRBD1 (6 bases). The CDR3 extends over 16 amino acids. The CDR3 DNA reads TGTGCCAGCAGCCTAGGGGGTTACTCTGGGGCCAACGTCCGGACTTTC. Protein product: CASSLGGYSGANVRTF.

This clonotype has ten or more counts. The chain carries TRBV10-3 and TRBJ2-5; no clear D. Per germline, CDR1 ENHRY and CDR2 SYGVKD. The CDR3 runs 12 residues. The V gene lost 4 bases and the J gene lost 2 bases, with 5 bases spanning the gap. The CDR3, as DNA: TGTGCCATCAGTGCGCCACAAGAGACCCAGTACTTC. Amino acids: CAISAPQETQYF.

Comment on this clonotype: A much larger clone sits a single nucleotide away, making a read error possible. This chain links TRBV20-1 with TRBJ2-5, with 8 bases that match TRBD2. The V and J ends lost 8 bases and 5 bases, in that order; junction bases with no gene match: 10. Per the germline V gene, CDR1 is DFQATT and CDR2 is SNEGSKA (reference sequence). The CDR3 length is 13 residues. DNA for the CDR3: TGCAGTTCCTGCCCGGGGGGGCACGAGACCCAGTACTTC. It encodes CSSCPGGHETQYF.

This clonotype was detected ten times or more. DNA of the CDR3: TGCAGTGCTCACATCAGGTTCTACGAGCAGTACTTC. Translating gives CSAHIRFYEQYF. The chain combines TRBV20-1 with TRBJ2-7, with unresolved D. Trimming left V 5 bases short and J 3 bases short, with 11 bases between. Germline CDR1 is DFQATT and CDR2 is SNEGSKA (reference sequence). This CDR3 is built from 12 residues.

Comment on this clonotype: This sequence may be a read error, since a much larger clone differs from it by one base. The V call is TRBV18, the J call TRBJ2-3; D not resolved. This CDR3 is built from 16 residues. Trimming shortened V by 3 bases and J by 4 bases, and 17 bases separated the two germline ends. The V gene's germline CDR1 is KGHSH and CDR2 LQKENI. The CDR3 DNA reads TGTGCCAGCTCACCTGCGACTTTCGTTAGCTCAGATACGCAGTATTTT. Translation: CASSPATFVSSDTQYF.

J is TRBJ2-6 and V is TRBV15; D is unclear. Germline assignment: CDR1 LNHNV and CDR2 YYDKDF (reference sequence). Between the trimmed V and J ends, which lost 1 base and 2 bases, there was a span of 9 bases. The CDR3 runs to 16 residues. The chain's CDR3 is CATSRVFSPGANVLTF. The CDR3, as DNA: TGTGCCACCAGCAGAGTCTTTAGCCCTGGGGCCAACGTCCTGACTTTC.

A word on this clonotype: A much larger clone lies a single base off, so this may be a read error. The chain links TRBV27 to TRBJ1-2; a possible D gene is TRBD1 (6 bases). The CDR3 covers 13 residues. Germline V gene data show CDR1 as MNHEY and CDR2 as SMNVEV (reference sequence). V was trimmed by 11 bases and J by 6 bases, leaving 19 bases between them. The CDR3 coding sequence is TGTGCCGGCACCAAAACAGGGATGCATGGCTACACCTTC. Translated: CAGTKTGMHGYTF.

The rearrangement links TRBV20-1 to TRBJ2-7, with a weak D call TRBD1 (6 bases). Trimming cost V 4 bases and J 2 bases, with 12 bases left between them. The germline gives CDR1 DFQATT, CDR2 SNEGSKA (reference sequence). The CDR3 is 13 amino acids. CDR3 protein: CSAIRQGTYEQYF. The CDR3 coding sequence is TGCAGTGCTATCCGCCAGGGGACCTACGAGCAGTACTTC.

This clonotype has a count of ten or more. The rearrangement joins TRBV4-1 to TRBJ2-7; D may be TRBD2 (6 bases). Trimming shortened V by 1 base and J by 5 bases, and 9 bases separated the two germline ends. The CDR3 has 13 amino acids. The germline CDR1 and CDR2 sequences are MGHRA and YSYEKL. The CDR3 DNA sequence: TGCGCCAGCAGCCAAGTGCGGGGACACGAGCAGTACTTC. It translates to CASSQVRGHEQYF.

J is TRBJ2-7 and V is TRBV18; tentatively, D is TRBD1 (6 bases). Germline lookup yields CDR1 KGHSH and CDR2 LQKENI. The germline V and J ends were trimmed by 3 bases and 3 bases, with 15 bases remaining between them. The CDR3 has 15 residues. CDR3 in amino acids: CASSPYKDRNYEQYF. The DNA for the CDR3 is TGTGCCAGCTCACCTTACAAGGACAGAAACTACGAGCAGTACTTC. Variable domain in full (rest from reference TRBV18 and TRBJ2-7): NAGVMQNPRHLVRRRGQEARLRCSPMKGHSHVYWYRQLPEEGLKFMVYLQKENIIDESGMPKERFSAEFPKEGPSILRIQQVVRGDSAAYFCASSPYKDRNYEQYFGPGTRLTVT.

Many counts were recorded for this clonotype. Germline and junction disagree at one end, which may indicate a read error. The chain recombines TRBV20-1 with TRBJ2-5; 10 nucleotides match TRBD2. CDR3 length: 20 amino acids. Germline values: CDR1 DFQATT, CDR2 SNEGSKA (reference sequence). The chain's CDR3 is CSARGPRLAGARFRQGTQYF. As DNA, the CDR3 is TGCAGTGCTAGAGGCCCCCGGCTAGCGGGGGCCCGATTCAGACAAGGGACCCAGTACTTC.

In its sample, this clonotype was seen a few times. This chain joins TRBV6-2 or TRBV6-3 and TRBJ1-1; a possible D gene is TRBD1 (5 bases). Germline CDR1 reads MNHEY; CDR2 reads SVGEGT. The V end was cut by 3 bases, the J end by 4 bases, with 15 bases between. The CDR3 is 15 residues long. CDR3 amino acids: CASSYSRGTGTEAFF. The DNA of the CDR3 is TGTGCCAGCAGTTATAGTAGGGGAACGGGCACTGAAGCTTTCTTT.

This clonotype was recorded many times. At one of its ends the junction is not consistent with the germline gene, which may arise from a read error. CDR3 amino acids: CASSLDSGRNTEAFF. The CDR3 nucleotides read TGCGCCAGCAGCTTGGATTCCGGGAGAAACACTGAAGCTTTCTTT. This chain connects TRBV7-2 to TRBJ1-1; D not certain. The CDR3 is made up of 15 amino acids. The germline gives CDR1 SGHTA, CDR2 FQGNSA. The full variable domain, with the rest looked up from reference TRBV7-2 and TRBJ1-1, is GAGVSQSPSNKVTEKGKDVELRCDPISGHTALYWYRQSLGQGLEFLIYFQGNSAPDKSGLPSDRFSAERTGGSVSTLTIQRTQQEDSAVYLCASSLDSGRNTEAFFGQGTRLTVV.

Worth noting for this clonotype: This clone may be a read error of a much larger clone one base away. This chain links TRBV7-2 with TRBJ2-1; TRBD1 matches 7 bases. The V gene's germline CDR1 is SGHTA and CDR2 FQGNSA. The CDR3 is 19 amino acids. CDR3 DNA: TGTGCCAGCAGCCCCACGGGTAGGGGACAGCAGATATCTTACAATGGGCAGTTCTTC. It yields the protein CASSPTGRGQQISYNGQFF.

V is TRBV2 and J is TRBJ2-7; D is perhaps TRBD1 or TRBD2 (6 bases each). Germline CDR1 reads SNHLY; CDR2 reads FYNNEI. The CDR3 is 16 amino acids. Trimming removed 0 bases from V and 7 bases from J, with 19 bases in between. CDR3 nucleotides: TGTGCCAGCAGTGAAGCGTGGGCGGGAAGGGGGGATGAGCAGTACTTC. Translating it yields CASSEAWAGRGDEQYF.